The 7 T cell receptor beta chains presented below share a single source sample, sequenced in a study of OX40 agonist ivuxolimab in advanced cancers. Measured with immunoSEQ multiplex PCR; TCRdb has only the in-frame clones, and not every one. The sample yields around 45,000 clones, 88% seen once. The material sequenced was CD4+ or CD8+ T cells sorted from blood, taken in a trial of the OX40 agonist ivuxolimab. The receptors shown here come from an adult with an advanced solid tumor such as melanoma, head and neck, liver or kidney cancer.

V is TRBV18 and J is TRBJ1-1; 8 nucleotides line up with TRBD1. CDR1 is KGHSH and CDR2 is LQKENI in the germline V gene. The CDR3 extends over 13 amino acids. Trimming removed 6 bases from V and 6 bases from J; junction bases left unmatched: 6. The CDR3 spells CASSPGGGPEAFF. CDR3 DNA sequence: TGTGCCAGCTCGCCAGGGGGCGGCCCTGAAGCTTTCTTT.

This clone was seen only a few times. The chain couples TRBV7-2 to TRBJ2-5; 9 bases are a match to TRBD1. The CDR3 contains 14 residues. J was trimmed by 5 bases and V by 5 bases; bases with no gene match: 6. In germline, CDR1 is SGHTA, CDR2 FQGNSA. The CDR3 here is CASSKDRGRETQYF. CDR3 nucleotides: TGTGCCAGCAGCAAGGACAGGGGAAGGGAGACCCAGTACTTC.

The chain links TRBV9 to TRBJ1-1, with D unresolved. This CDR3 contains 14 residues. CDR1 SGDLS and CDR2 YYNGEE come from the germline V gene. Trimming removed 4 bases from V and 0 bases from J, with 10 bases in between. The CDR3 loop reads CASSLSGVNTEAFF. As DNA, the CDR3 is TGTGCCAGCAGCCTCTCCGGGGTGAACACTGAAGCTTTCTTT.

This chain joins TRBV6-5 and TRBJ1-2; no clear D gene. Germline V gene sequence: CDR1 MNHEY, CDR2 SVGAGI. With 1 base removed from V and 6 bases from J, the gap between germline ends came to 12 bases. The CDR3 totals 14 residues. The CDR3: CASSYYEAANGYTF. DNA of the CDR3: TGTGCCAGCAGTTACTACGAGGCGGCGAATGGCTACACCTTC.

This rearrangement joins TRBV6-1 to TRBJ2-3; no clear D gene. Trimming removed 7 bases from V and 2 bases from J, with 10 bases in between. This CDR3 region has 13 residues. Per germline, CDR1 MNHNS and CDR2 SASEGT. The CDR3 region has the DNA TGTGCCAGCACCCTTCCTCCCACAGATACGCAGTATTTT. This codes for CASTLPPTDTQYF.

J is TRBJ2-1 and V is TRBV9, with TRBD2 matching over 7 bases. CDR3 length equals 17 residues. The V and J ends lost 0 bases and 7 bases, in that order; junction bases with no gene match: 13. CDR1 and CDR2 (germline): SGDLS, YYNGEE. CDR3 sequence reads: CASSVAVLRGGKNEQFF. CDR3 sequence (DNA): TGTGCCAGCAGCGTAGCTGTTTTGCGGGGAGGGAAGAATGAGCAGTTCTTC.

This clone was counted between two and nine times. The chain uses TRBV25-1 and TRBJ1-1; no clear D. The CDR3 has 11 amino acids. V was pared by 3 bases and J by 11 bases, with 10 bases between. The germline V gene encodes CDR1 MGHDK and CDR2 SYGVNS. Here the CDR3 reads CASSDFGRAFF. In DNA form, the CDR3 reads TGTGCCAGCAGTGATTTTGGGAGGGCTTTCTTT.